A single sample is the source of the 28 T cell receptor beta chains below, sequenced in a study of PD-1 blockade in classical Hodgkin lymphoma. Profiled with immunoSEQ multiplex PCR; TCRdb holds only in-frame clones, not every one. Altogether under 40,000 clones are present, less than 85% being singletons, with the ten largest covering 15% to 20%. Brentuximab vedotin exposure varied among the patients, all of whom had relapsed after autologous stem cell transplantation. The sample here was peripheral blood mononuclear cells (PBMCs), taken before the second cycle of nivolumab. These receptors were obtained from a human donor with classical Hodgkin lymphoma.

This CDR3 reads CAWNMGANVLTF. The CDR3 coding sequence is TGTGCCTGGAATATGGGGGCCAACGTCCTGACTTTC. The rearrangement uses TRBV30 and TRBJ2-6; D gene uncertain. The CDR3 is made up of 12 amino acids. Germline V gives CDR1 GTSNPN, CDR2 SVGIG (reference sequence). V lost 4 bases and J lost 4, with 5 bases in between.

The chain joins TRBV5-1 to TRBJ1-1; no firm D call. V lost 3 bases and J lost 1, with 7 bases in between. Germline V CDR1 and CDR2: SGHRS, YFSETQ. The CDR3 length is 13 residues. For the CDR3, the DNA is TGCGCCAGCAGCTCCCCCGGGAACACTGAAGCTTTCTTT. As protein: CASSSPGNTEAFF.

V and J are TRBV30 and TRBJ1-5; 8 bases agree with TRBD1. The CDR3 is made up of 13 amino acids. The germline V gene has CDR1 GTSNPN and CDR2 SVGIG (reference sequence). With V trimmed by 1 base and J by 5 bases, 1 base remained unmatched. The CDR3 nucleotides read TGTGCCTGGAGTGAGGACAGGGATCAGCCCCAGCATTTT. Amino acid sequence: CAWSEDRDQPQHF.

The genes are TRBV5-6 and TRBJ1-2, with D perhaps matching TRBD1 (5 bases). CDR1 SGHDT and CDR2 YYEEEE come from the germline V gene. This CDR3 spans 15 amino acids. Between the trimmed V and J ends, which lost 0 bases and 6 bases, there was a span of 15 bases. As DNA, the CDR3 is TGTGCCAGCAGCTTGGTGGACTCCAGGGCTAATGGCTACACCTTC. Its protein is CASSLVDSRANGYTF.

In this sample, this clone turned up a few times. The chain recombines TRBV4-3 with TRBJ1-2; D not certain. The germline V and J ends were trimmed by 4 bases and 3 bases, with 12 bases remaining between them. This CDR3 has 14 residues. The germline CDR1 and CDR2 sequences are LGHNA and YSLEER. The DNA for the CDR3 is TGCGCCAGCAGCCCCAGTTACCGGGACTATGGCTACACCTTC. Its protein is CASSPSYRDYGYTF.

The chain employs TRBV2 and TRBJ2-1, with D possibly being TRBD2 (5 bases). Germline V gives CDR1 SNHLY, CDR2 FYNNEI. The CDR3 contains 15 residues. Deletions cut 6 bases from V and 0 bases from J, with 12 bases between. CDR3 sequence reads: CASSAGVSSYNEQFF. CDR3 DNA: TGTGCCAGCAGCGCCGGGGTGAGCTCCTACAATGAGCAGTTCTTC.

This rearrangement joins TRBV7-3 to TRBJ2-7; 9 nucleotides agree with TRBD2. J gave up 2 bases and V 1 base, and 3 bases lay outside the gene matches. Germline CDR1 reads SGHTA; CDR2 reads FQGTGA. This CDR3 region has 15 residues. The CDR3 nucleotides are TGTGCCAGCAGCTTAAGTAGCGGGGGAGCCTACGAGCAGTACTTC. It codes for CASSLSSGGAYEQYF. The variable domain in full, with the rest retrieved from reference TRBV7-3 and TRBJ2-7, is GAGVSQTPSNKVTEKGKYVELRCDPISGHTALYWYRQSLGQGPEFLIYFQGTGAADDSGLPNDRFFAVRPEGSVSTLKIQRTERGDSAVYLCASSLSSGGAYEQYFGPGTRLTVT.

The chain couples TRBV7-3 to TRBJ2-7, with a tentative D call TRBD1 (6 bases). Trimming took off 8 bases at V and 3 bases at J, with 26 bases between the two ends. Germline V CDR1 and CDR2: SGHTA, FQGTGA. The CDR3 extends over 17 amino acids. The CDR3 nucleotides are TGTGCCAGCCCTCCCAACAGGGAAATTTTACCCCACTACGAGCAGTACTTC. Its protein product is CASPPNREILPHYEQYF.

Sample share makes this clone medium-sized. The CDR3 here is CASSFSKVARNEKLFF. In nucleotides, the CDR3 is TGTGCCAGCAGTTTCTCGAAGGTGGCTCGTAATGAAAAACTGTTTTTT. The chain is built from TRBV25-1 and TRBJ1-4; D is undetermined. CDR3 length: 16 amino acids. The V end lost 5 bases, the J end lost 4 bases, and 17 bases lay between the germline ends. Germline-derived CDR1 and CDR2 are MGHDK and SYGVNS.

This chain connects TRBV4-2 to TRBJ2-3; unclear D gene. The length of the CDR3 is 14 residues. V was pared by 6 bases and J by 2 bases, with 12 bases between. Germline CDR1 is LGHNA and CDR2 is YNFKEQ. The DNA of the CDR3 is TGTGCCAGCAGTATGGGTTTGTTCACAGATACGCAGTATTTT. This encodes CASSMGLFTDTQYF.

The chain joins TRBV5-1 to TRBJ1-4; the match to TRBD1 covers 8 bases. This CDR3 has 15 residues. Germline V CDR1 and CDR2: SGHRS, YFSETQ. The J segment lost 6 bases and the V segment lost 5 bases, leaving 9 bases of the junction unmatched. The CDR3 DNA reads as TGCGCCAGCAGTTCCTCAAACAGGGGGGATGAAAAACTGTTTTTT. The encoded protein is CASSSSNRGDEKLFF.

The CDR3 region is CASSASPTGGNYGYTF. The CDR3 DNA reads as TGTGCCAGCAGCGCCTCCCCGACAGGGGGAAACTATGGCTACACCTTC. This chain uses TRBV9 with TRBJ1-2; 9 bases are shared with TRBD1. The length of the CDR3 is 16 residues. Trimming took 3 bases from V and 2 from J; bases not matched to a gene: 8. Germline V gives CDR1 SGDLS, CDR2 YYNGEE.

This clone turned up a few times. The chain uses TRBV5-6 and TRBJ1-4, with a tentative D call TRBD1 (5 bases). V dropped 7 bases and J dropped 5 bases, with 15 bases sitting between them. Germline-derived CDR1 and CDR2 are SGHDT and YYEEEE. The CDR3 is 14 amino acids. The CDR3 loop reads CASAIRGENEKLFF. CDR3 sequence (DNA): TGTGCCAGCGCCATTCGGGGGGAAAATGAAAAACTGTTTTTT.

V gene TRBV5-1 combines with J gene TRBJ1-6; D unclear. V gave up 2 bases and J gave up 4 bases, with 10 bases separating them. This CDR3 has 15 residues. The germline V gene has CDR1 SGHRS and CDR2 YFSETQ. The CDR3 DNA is TGCGCCAGCAGCTTCAGAGGTTTTTATAATTCACCCCTCCACTTT. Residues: CASSFRGFYNSPLHF.

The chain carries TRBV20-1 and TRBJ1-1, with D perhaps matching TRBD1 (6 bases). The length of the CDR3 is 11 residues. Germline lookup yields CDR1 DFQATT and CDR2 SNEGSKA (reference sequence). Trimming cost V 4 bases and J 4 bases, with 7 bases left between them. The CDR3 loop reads CSATGVTEAFF. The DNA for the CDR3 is TGCAGTGCTACAGGGGTCACTGAAGCTTTCTTT.

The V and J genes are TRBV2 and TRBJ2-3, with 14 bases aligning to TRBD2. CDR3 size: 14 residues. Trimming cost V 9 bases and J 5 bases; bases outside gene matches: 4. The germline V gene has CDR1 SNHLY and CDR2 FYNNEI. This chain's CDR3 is CARGLAGVGDTQYF. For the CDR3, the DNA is TGTGCCAGGGGACTAGCGGGGGTTGGAGATACGCAGTATTTT.

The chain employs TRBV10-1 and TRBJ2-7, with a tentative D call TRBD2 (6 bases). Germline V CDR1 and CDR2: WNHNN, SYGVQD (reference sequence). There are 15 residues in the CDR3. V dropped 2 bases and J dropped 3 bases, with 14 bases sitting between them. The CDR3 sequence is CASSEGGASGYEQYF. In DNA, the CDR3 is TGCGCCAGCAGTGAGGGAGGGGCGTCCGGCTACGAGCAGTACTTC.

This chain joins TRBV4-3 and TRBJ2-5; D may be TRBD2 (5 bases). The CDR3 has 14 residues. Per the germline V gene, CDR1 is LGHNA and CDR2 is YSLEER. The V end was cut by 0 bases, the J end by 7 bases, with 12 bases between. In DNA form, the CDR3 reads TGCGCCAGCAGCCAAGATAGCGTTCGGGCGACCCAGTACTTC. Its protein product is CASSQDSVRATQYF.

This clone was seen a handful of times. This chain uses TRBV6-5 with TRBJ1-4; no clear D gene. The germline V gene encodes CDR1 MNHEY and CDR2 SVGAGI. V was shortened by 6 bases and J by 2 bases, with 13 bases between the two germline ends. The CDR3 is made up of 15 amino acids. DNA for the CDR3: TGTGCCAGCAGACGAACACCATTGACTAATGAAAAACTGTTTTTT. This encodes CASRRTPLTNEKLFF.

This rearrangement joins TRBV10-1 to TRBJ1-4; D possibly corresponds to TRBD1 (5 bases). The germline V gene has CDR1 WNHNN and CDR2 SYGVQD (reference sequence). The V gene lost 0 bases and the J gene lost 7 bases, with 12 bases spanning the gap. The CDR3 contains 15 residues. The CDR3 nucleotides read TGCGCCAGCAGTGAGTCGCCAGGGTCAGGTGAAAAACTGTTTTTT. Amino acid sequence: CASSESPGSGEKLFF.

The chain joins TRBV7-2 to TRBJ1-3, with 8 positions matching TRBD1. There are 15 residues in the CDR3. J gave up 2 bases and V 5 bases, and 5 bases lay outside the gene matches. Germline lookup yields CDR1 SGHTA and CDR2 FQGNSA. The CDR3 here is CASSRQGFTGNTIYF. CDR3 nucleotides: TGTGCCAGCAGCAGACAGGGGTTTACTGGAAACACCATATATTTT.

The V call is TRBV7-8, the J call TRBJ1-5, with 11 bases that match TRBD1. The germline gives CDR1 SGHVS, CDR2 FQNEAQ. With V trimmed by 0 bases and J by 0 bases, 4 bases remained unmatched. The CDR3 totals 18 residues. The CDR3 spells CASSLAGTGGYSNQPQHF. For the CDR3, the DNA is TGTGCCAGCAGCTTAGCGGGGACAGGGGGGTATAGCAATCAGCCCCAGCATTTT.

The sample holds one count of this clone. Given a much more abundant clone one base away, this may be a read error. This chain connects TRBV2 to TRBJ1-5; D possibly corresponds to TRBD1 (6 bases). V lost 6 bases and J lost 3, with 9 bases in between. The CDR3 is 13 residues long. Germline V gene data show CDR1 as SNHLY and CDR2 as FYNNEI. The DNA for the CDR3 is TGTGCCAGCAGCGGACAGAACAATCAGCCCCAGCATTTT. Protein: CASSGQNNQPQHF. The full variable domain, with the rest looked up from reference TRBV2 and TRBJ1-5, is EPEVTQTPSHQVTQMGQEVILRCVPISNHLYFYWYRQILGQKVEFLVSFYNNEISEKSEIFDDQFSVERPDGSNFTLKIRSTKLEDSAMYFCASSGQNNQPQHFGDGTRLSIL.

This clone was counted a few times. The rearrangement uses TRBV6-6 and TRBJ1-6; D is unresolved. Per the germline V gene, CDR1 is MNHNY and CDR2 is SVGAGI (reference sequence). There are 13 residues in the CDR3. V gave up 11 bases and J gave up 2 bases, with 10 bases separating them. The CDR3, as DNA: TGTGCCGTGGGTAGCGCCTATAATTCACCCCTCCACTTT. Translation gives CAVGSAYNSPLHF.

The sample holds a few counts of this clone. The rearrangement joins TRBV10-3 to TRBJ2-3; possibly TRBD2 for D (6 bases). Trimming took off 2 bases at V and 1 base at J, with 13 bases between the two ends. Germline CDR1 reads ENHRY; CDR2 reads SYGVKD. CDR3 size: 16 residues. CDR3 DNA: TGTGCCATCAGTGAGCCGGGACTTCAGGGCACAGATACGCAGTATTTT. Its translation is CAISEPGLQGTDTQYF.

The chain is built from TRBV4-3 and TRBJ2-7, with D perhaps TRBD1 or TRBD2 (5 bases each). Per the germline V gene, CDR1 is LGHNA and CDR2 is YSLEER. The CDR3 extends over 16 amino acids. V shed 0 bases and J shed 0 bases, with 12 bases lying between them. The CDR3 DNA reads TGCGCCAGCAGCCAAGATCCAGAGGGGTCCTCCTACGAGCAGTACTTC. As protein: CASSQDPEGSSYEQYF.

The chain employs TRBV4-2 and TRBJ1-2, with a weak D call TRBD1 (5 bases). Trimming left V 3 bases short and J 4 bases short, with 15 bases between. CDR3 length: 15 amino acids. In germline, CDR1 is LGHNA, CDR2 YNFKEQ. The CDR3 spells CASSQDRQSLYGYTF. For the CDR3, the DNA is TGTGCCAGCAGCCAGGATAGACAGTCCCTCTATGGCTACACCTTC.

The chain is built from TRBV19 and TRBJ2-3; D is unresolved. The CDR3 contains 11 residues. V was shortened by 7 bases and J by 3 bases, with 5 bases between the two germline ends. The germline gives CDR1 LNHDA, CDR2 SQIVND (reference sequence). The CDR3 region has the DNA TGTGCCAGTAACCGGACAGATACGCAGTATTTT. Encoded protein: CASNRTDTQYF.